These 13 T cell receptor beta chains came from one sample sequenced in a study of CD8+ T cells in alopecia areata. Extracted RNA was reverse transcribed, and the resulting cDNA served as sequencing template. Some clones are missing from TCRdb's copy, which holds only in-frame ones; the method was immunoSEQ multiplex PCR. The sample lists 150,000 to 250,000 clones; roughly three fifths were seen once. Treatment here: oral pan-JAK inhibitor, 5-10 mg twice daily. The sample in question was CD4+ T cells sorted from blood, obtained at week 4, from a patient treated with tofacitinib. The receptor set was obtained from a human donor with alopecia areata.

This clone was observed a handful of times. The J gene is TRBJ2-1, the V gene TRBV25-1; possibly TRBD2 for D (5 bases). V lost 6 bases to trimming and J lost 4 bases, with 19 bases between them. The germline V gene has CDR1 MGHDK and CDR2 SYGVNS. The CDR3 length is 16 residues. The CDR3 region is CASSPSRGGLYNEQFF. CDR3 nucleotide sequence: TGTGCCAGCAGCCCCTCCCGCGGCGGGCTTTACAATGAGCAGTTCTTC.

This chain links TRBV30 with TRBJ1-5, with no clear D. Germline V CDR1 and CDR2: GTSNPN, SVGIG (reference sequence). The CDR3 runs 13 residues. Deletions cut 3 bases from V and 5 bases from J, with 11 bases between. CDR3 DNA sequence: TGTGCCTGGAGCGCAGACACCTATCAGCCCCAGCATTTT. It encodes CAWSADTYQPQHF.

V is TRBV6-5 and J is TRBJ1-2; D unresolved. The V gene lost 7 bases and the J gene lost 7 bases, with 13 bases spanning the gap. CDR1 and CDR2 (germline): MNHEY, SVGAGI. There are 12 residues in the CDR3. The CDR3 loop is CASTSEGTGYTF. CDR3 sequence (DNA): TGTGCCAGCACCTCCGAGGGTACTGGCTACACCTTC.

V gene TRBV4-1 combines with J gene TRBJ1-1; D gene ambiguous. Trimming took 2 bases from V and 2 from J, leaving 6 bases between them. The CDR3 length is 13 residues. CDR1 is MGHRA, CDR2 YSYEKL, per germline. In nucleotides, the CDR3 is TGCGCCAGCAGCCAACGGGTTAACACTGAAGCTTTCTTT. It yields the protein CASSQRVNTEAFF.

The rearrangement joins TRBV28 to TRBJ1-2, with D maybe TRBD1 (5 bases). Trimming stripped 7 bases from V and 4 bases from J, with 16 bases between. CDR3 size: 14 residues. CDR1 is MDHEN, CDR2 SYDVKM, per germline. This CDR3 is CASISPGLGYGYTF. Here the CDR3 DNA reads TGTGCCAGCATCTCGCCAGGGCTGGGCTATGGCTACACCTTC.

J is TRBJ1-6 and V is TRBV27, with D tentatively TRBD1 (6 bases). Trimming left V 2 bases short and J 6 bases short, with 11 bases between. The CDR3 is 15 amino acids. The germline V gene has CDR1 MNHEY and CDR2 SMNVEV (reference sequence). CDR3: CASSLIGQSNSPLHF. The CDR3 nucleotides are TGTGCCAGCAGTTTAATAGGACAGAGTAATTCACCCCTCCACTTT.

The chain recombines TRBV5-6 with TRBJ1-5; D call uncertain. Trimming pared 4 bases from V and 0 bases from J, leaving 11 bases between. Germline assignment: CDR1 SGHDT and CDR2 YYEEEE. The CDR3 is 15 amino acids. The CDR3 DNA follows: TGTGCCAGCAGCAAGGAACAGATTAGCAATCAGCCCCAGCATTTT. It yields the protein CASSKEQISNQPQHF. The full variable domain, in which reference TRBV5-6 and TRBJ1-5 provide the parts outside the CDR3, is DAGVTQSPTHLIKTRGQQVTLRCSPKSGHDTVSWYQQALGQGPQFIFQYYEEEERQRGNFPDRFSGHQFPNYSSELNVNALLLGDSALYLCASSKEQISNQPQHFGDGTRLSIL.

A few counts support this clone. The chain is built from TRBV29-1 and TRBJ2-7, with 8 positions matching TRBD1. V trimming: 2 bases; J trimming: 0 bases; junction bases outside the gene matches: 3. The germline V gene encodes CDR1 SQVTM and CDR2 ANQGSEA. This CDR3 region has 14 residues. The DNA for the CDR3 is TGCAGCGTTGAATCGGACAGGGTCTCCTACGAGCAGTACTTC. Its protein product is CSVESDRVSYEQYF.

The chain links TRBV5-1 to TRBJ1-2, with D unresolved. Germline CDR1 reads SGHRS; CDR2 reads YFSETQ. The CDR3 is 15 residues long. V lost 0 bases, J lost 1 base, and 10 bases lay in between. This CDR3 reads CASSLESLFNYGYTF. The DNA for the CDR3 is TGCGCCAGCAGCTTGGAATCCCTTTTTAACTATGGCTACACCTTC. Full variable domain (rest looked up from reference TRBV5-1 and TRBJ1-2): KAGVTQTPRYLIKTRGQQVTLSCSPISGHRSVSWYQQTPGQGLQFLFEYFSETQRNKGNFPGRFSGRQFSNSRSEMNVSTLELGDSALYLCASSLESLFNYGYTFGSGTRLTVV.

The V and J genes are TRBV19 and TRBJ2-5; D is uncertain. V lost 3 bases and J 0 bases, leaving 8 bases between the germline ends. CDR3 length equals 14 residues. The germline V gene encodes CDR1 LNHDA and CDR2 SQIVND (reference sequence). Written as DNA, the CDR3 is TGTGCCAGTAGTATGGGCAGACACCAAGAGACCCAGTACTTC. It translates to CASSMGRHQETQYF. The variable domain in full, with the rest retrieved from reference TRBV19 and TRBJ2-5, is DGGITQSPKYLFRKEGQNVTLSCEQNLNHDAMYWYRQDPGQGLRLIYYSQIVNDFQKGDIAEGYSVSREKKESFPLTVTSAQKNPTAFYLCASSMGRHQETQYFGPGTRLLVL.

This chain joins TRBV6-5 and TRBJ1-1; no clear D gene. CDR3 length: 13 amino acids. With 5 bases removed from V and 5 bases from J, the gap between germline ends came to 12 bases. The germline gives CDR1 MNHEY, CDR2 SVGAGI. The CDR3 region has the DNA TGTGCCAGCAGTCCCCCGACACGTACTGAAGCTTTCTTT. Residues: CASSPPTRTEAFF.

This clone was picked up a small number of times. The V gene is TRBV5-1, the J gene TRBJ1-3; TRBD1 is a possible D gene (6 bases). Germline values: CDR1 SGHRS, CDR2 YFSETQ. The CDR3 loop spans 14 amino acids. Between the trimmed V and J ends, which lost 1 base and 4 bases, there was a span of 9 bases. This CDR3 reads CASSLKGGGNTIYF. In DNA form, the CDR3 reads TGCGCCAGCAGCTTGAAGGGGGGCGGAAACACCATATATTTT.

The genes are TRBV2 and TRBJ1-6; D perhaps matches TRBD1 (5 bases). V lost 6 bases and J lost 13, with 19 bases in between. The CDR3 loop spans 14 amino acids. Germline V gives CDR1 SNHLY, CDR2 FYNNEI. The CDR3 region is CASRQGTPNLPLHF. CDR3 coding DNA: TGTGCCAGCAGGCAAGGGACGCCCAACCTCCCCCTCCACTTT.